The TCR beta chain described here comes from a study of T cell changes during pregnancy in multiple sclerosis. Germline V lookup: CDR1 MGHRA, CDR2 YSYEKL. The ends were cut back, 0 bases at V and 3 bases at J, with 11 bases in the middle. The CDR3 spans 15 residues. Only in-frame clones appear in the TCRdb table, and some are missing; sequencing was by immunoSEQ multiplex PCR. The sample yields tens of thousands of clones, 70% to 90% seen once. The sequencing here drew on CD4+ T cells from peripheral blood mononuclear cells, taken before pregnancy. The V gene is TRBV4-1, the J gene TRBJ1-1, with a possible D match to TRBD1 (5 bases). The clonotype was recovered from a female donor with multiple sclerosis, enrolled in a pregnancy study. CDR3 sequence: CASSQEWSGDTEAFF. The CDR3 bases are TGCGCCAGCAGCCAAGAATGGTCGGGGGACACTGAAGCTTTCTTT.